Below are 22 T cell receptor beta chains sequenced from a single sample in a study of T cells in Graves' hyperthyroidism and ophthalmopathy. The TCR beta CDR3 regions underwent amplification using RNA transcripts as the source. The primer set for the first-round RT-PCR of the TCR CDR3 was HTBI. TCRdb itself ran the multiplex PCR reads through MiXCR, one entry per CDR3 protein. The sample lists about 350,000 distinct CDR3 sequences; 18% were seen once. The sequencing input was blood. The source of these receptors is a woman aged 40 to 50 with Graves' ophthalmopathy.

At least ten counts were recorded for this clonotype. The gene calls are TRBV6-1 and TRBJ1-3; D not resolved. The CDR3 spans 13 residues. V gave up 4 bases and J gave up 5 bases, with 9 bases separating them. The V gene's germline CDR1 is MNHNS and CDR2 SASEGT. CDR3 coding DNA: TGTGCCAGCAGTGGAACAAGAAGAAACACCATATATTTT. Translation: CASSGTRRNTIYF.

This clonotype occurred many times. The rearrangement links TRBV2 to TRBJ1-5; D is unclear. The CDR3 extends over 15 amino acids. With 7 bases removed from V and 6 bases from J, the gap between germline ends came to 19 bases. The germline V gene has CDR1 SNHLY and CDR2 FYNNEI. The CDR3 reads CASNPGQLSGQPQHF. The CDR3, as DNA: TGTGCCAGCAACCCGGGCCAGCTGTCGGGTCAGCCCCAGCATTTT. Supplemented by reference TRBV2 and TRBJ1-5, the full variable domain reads EPEVTQTPSHQVTQMGQEVILRCVPISNHLYFYWYRQILGQKVEFLVSFYNNEISEKSEIFDDQFSVERPDGSNFTLKIRSTKLEDSAMYFCASNPGQLSGQPQHFGDGTRLSIL.

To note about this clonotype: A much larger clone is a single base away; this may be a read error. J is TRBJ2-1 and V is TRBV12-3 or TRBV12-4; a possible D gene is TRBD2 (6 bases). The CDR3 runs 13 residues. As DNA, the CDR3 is TGTGCCAGCGCGGCGGGACTTTTCAATGAGCAGCTCTTC. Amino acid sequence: CASAAGLFNEQLF.

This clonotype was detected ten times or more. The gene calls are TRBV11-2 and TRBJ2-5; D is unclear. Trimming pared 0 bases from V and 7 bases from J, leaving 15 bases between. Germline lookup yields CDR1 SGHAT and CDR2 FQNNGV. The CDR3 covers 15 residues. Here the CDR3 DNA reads TGTGCCAGCAGCTTAGATTTCGCTAGGATGGGGACCCAGTACTTC. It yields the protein CASSLDFARMGTQYF.

CDR3 DNA sequence: TGTGAGGCCCGGGACAGGGAAACCGGGGAGCTGTTTTTT. Translation: CEARDRETGELFF. This rearrangement joins TRBV6-1 to TRBJ2-2, with 9 bases fitting TRBD1. This CDR3 comprises 13 residues. Germline-derived CDR1 and CDR2 are MNHNS and SASEGT.

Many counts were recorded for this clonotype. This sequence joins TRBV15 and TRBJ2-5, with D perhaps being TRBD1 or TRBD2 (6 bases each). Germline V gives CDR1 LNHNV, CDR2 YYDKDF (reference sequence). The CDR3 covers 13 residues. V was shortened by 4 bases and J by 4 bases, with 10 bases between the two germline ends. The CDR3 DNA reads TGTGCCACCAGCACGGGGGCGTCAGAGACCCAGTACTTC. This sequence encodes CATSTGASETQYF.

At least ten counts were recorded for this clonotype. CDR3 sequence: CASSASGTTYEQYF. In DNA form, the CDR3 reads TGTGCCAGCAGTGCAAGCGGGACAACCTACGAGCAGTACTTC. The J gene is TRBJ2-7, the V gene TRBV28; possible D gene TRBD2, 7 bases. V shed 5 bases and J shed 2 bases, with 13 bases lying between them. The CDR3 sequence is 14 residues long. Looked up from germline, CDR1 is MDHEN and CDR2 is SYDVKM.

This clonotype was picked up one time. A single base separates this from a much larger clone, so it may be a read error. The CDR3 nucleotides are TGTGCCAGCATCCGTACCGGCTACACCTTC. Its translation: CASIRTGYTF. The chain has TRBV2 and TRBJ1-2; D is unclear. Trimming left V 7 bases short and J 8 bases short, with 8 bases between. The CDR3 runs to 10 residues. CDR1 is SNHLY, CDR2 FYNNEI, per germline.

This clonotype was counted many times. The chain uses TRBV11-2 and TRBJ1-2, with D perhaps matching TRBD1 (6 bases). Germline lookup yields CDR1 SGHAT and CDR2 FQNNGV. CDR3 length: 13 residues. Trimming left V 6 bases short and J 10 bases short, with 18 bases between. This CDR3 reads CASRTYRTDTYTF. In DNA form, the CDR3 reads TGTGCCAGCAGAACCTATAGGACAGACACCTACACCTTC. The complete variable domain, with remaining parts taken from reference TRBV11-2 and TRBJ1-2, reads EAGVAQSPRYKIIEKRQSVAFWCNPISGHATLYWYQQILGQGPKLLIQFQNNGVVDDSQLPKDRFSAERLKGVDSTLKIQPAKLEDSAVYLCASRTYRTDTYTFGSGTRLTVV.

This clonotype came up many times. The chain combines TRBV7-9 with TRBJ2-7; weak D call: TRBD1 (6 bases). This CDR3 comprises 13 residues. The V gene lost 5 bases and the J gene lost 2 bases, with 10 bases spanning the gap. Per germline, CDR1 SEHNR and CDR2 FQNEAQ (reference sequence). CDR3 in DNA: TGTGCCAGCAGCACCAGGGGAACCTACGAGCAGTACTTC. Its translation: CASSTRGTYEQYF.

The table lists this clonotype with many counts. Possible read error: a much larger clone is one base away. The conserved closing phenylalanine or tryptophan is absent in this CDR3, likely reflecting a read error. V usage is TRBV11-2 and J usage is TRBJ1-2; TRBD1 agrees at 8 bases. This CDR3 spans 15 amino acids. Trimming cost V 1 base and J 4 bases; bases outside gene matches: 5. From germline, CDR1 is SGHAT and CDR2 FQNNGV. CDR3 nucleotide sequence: TGTGCCAGCAGCTTAGGGGGACAGGACCTCTATGGCTACACCCTC. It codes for CASSLGGQDLYGYTL.

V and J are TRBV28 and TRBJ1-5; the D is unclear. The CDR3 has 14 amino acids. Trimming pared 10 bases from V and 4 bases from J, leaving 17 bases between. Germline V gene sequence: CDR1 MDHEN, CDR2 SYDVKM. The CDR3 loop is CATSGGRRNQPQHF. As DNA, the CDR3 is TGTGCCACCTCCGGAGGCAGAAGAAATCAGCCCCAGCATTTT. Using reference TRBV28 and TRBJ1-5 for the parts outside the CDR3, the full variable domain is DVKVTQSSRYLVKRTGEKVFLECVQDMDHENMFWYRQDPGLGLRLIYFSYDVKMKEKGDIPEGYSVSREKKERFSLILESASTNQTSMYLCATSGGRRNQPQHFGDGTRLSIL.

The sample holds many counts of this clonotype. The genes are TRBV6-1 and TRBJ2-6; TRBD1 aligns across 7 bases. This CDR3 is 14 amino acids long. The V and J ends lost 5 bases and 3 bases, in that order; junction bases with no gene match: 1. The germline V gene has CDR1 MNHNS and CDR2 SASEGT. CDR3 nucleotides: TGTGCCAGCAGTACAGGGGTTGGGGCCAACGTCCTGACTTTC. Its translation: CASSTGVGANVLTF.

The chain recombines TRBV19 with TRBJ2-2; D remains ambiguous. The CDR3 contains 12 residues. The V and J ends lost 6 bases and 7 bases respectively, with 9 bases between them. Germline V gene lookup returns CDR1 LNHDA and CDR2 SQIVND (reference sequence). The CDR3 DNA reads TGTGCCAGTAGCGGGCCCGGCGGGGAGCTGTTTTTT. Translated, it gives CASSGPGGELFF.

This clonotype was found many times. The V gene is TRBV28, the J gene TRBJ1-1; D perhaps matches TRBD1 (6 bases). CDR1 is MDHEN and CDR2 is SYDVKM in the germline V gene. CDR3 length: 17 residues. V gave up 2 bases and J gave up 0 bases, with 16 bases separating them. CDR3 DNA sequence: TGTGCCAGCAGTTTACCCGGGAACAGGGTCATGAACACTGAAGCTTTCTTT. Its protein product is CASSLPGNRVMNTEAFF.

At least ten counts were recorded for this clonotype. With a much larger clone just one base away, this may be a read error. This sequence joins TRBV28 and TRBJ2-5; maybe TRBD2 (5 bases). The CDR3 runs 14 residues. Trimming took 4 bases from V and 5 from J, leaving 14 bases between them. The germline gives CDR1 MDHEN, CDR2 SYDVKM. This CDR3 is CASSSLVGAETQYF. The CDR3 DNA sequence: TGTGCCAGCAGTTCGCTAGTGGGAGCTGAGACCCAGTACTTC.

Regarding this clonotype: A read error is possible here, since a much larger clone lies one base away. Written as DNA, the CDR3 is TGTGCCAGCAGCTCTCCAGCGGGAGTCTACGAGCAGTACTTC. It translates to CASSSPAGVYEQYF. The chain carries TRBV7-2 and TRBJ2-7; 8 positions agree with TRBD2. Germline V gene lookup returns CDR1 SGHTA and CDR2 FQGNSA. J gave up 3 bases and V 4 bases, and 5 bases lay outside the gene matches. This CDR3 has 14 residues. Together with reference TRBV7-2 and TRBJ2-7, the CDR3 gives the full variable domain: GAGVSQSPSNKVTEKGKDVELRCDPISGHTALYWYRQSLGQGLEFLIYFQGNSAPDKSGLPSDRFSAERTGGSVSTLTIQRTQQEDSAVYLCASSSPAGVYEQYFGPGTRLTVT.

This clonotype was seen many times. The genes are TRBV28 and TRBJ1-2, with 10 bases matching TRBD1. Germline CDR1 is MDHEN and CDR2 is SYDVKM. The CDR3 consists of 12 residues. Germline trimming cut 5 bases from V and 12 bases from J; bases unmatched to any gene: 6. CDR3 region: CASSEPDRGHTF. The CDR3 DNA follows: TGTGCCAGCAGTGAACCTGACAGGGGGCACACCTTC.

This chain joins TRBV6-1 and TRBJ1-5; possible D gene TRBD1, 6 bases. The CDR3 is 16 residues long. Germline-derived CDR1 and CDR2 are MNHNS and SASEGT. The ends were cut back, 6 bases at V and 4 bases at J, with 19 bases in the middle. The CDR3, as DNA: TGTGCCAGCAGCCGCGGAGGCCGGGGGCGTAATCAGCCCCAGCATTTT. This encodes CASSRGGRGRNQPQHF.

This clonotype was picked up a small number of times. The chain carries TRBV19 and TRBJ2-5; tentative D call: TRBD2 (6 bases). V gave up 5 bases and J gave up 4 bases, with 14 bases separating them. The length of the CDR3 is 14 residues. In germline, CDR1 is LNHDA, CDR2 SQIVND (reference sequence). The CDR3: CASSQSSGGETQYF. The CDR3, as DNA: TGTGCCAGTAGTCAATCCTCCGGGGGAGAGACCCAGTACTTC.

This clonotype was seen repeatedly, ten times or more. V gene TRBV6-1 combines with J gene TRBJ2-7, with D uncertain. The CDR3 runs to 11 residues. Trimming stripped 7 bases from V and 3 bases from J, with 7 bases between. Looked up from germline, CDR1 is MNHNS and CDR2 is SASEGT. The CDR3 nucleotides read TGTGCCAGCAAAAGGGACTACGAGCAGTACTTC. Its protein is CASKRDYEQYF.

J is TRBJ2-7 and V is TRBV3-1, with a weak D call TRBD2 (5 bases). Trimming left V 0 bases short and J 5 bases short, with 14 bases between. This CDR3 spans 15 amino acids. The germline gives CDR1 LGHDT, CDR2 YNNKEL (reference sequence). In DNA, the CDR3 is TGTGCCAGCAGCCAAGAGGGAGCGATTCGGGACGAGCAGTACTTC. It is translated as CASSQEGAIRDEQYF.